This T cell receptor (beta chain) came from a study of vaccination and CD4 T cells after COVID-19. Background on the study: Culture controls were given either a CEFX pool, an HIV-1 Nef pool, or no peptide. The study, taken as a whole, reports: Early post-infection timepoints were missing, and relatively few convalescent patients were studied. Vaccine-specific clones in convalescent patients were spike mono-reactive in 304 of 307 cases.

Concerning this clonotype: Its antigen remains unknown.

The treatment: 10-day PBMC culture with coronavirus spike peptide pools or control peptides (ViraFEST assay). Once peptide pools had expanded antigen-specific T cells, ViraFEST sequenced TCRs. This CDR3 contains 13 residues. In germline, CDR1 is SEHNR, CDR2 FQNEAQ (reference sequence). Trimming stripped 5 bases from V and 7 bases from J, with 14 bases between. The Oncomine TCR Beta short-read assay sequenced DNA from cultured CD4+ T cells. TCRdb re-called the PCR reads with MiXCR, one entry per CDR3 protein. The profile shows some 16,000 distinct CDR3 sequences, around 60% of them singletons. The chain combines TRBV7-9 with TRBJ1-2; weak D call: TRBD1 (5 bases). Sequencing was carried out using CD4+ T cells from blood, cultured in vitro. This receptor was identified in a human donor who had recovered from COVID-19. CDR3 bases: TGTGCCAGCAGCCAAGGGACCAGCCTTGGCTACACCTTC. Protein sequence: CASSQGTSLGYTF.